This T cell receptor (beta chain) was found in a study of Ad26.COV2.S vaccination and SARS-CoV-2 variants. Study details: Of the COV1001 trial arms, the Ad26.COV2.S arm included the donor. Study conclusions and caveats: From the TCR breadth and depth analyses, total T cell responses may have been underestimated.

As to this clone: Its antigen is as yet unknown.

CDR3 length: 16 amino acids. CDR1 is MNHEY and CDR2 is SVGAGI in the germline V gene. V was trimmed by 2 bases and J by 6 bases, leaving 16 bases between them. Noted treatment: 15 to 20 received Ad26.COV2.S at low or high dose, single or two shots; several received placebo; per-sample allocation not given. Collection of samples fell on day 63 after the first vaccine or placebo injection. Within Boston, the person who donated was an adult of 18-55 years. An Ad26 vector carrying the Wuhan-strain SARS-CoV-2 spike served as the vaccine. Only in-frame clones appear in the TCRdb table, and some are missing; sequencing was by immunoSEQ multiplex PCR. Seen here are 300,000 to 500,000 clones, about 85% observed once, and the top ten hold roughly 3%.

V usage is TRBV6-5 and J usage is TRBJ1-4; D is unresolved. This sample comprised peripheral blood, obtained in a trial of Ad26.COV2.S vaccine versus placebo. The receptor comes from a person between 18 and 65 years old who received the Ad26.COV2.S COVID-19 vaccine or a placebo. CDR3 nucleotides: TGTGCCAGCAGTTACGGAACCACGTTCCTCCATGAAAAACTGTTTTTT. Translated, it gives CASSYGTTFLHEKLFF.